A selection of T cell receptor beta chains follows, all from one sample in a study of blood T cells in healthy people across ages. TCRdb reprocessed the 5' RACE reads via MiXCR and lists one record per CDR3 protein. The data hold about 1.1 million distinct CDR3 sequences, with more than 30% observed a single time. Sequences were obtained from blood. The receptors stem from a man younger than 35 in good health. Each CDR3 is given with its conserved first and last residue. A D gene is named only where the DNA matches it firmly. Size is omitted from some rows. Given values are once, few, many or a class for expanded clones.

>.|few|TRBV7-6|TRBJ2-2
CASSPRHLAGELFF
TGTGCCAGCAGCCCCCGACATCTCGCCGGGGAGCTGTTTTTT
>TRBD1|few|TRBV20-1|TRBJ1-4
CSARPPGQGNEKLFF
TGCAGTGCTAGACCCCCGGGACAGGGGAATGAAAAACTGTTTTTT
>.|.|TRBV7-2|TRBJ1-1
CASSLSGEPGEGAFF
TGTGCCAGCAGCTTAAGTGGGGAACCAGGGGAGGGAGCTTTCTTT
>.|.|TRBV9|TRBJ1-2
CASSVSQTPYGYTF
TGTGCCAGCAGCGTATCTCAGACCCCCTATGGCTACACCTTC
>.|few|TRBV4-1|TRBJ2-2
CASSQVSVSATGELFF
TGCGCCAGCAGCCAAGTATCGGTTTCGGCCACCGGGGAGCTGTTTTTT
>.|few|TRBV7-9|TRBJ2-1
CASSVRAQVDEQFF
TGTGCCAGCAGCGTCCGGGCCCAAGTCGATGAGCAGTTCTTC
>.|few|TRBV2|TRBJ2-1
CASTSIQGGNSYNEQFF
TGTGCCAGCACCTCCATTCAGGGGGGAAACTCCTACAATGAGCAGTTCTTC
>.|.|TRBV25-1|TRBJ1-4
CATAQSATNEKLFF
TGTGCCACCGCCCAGAGTGCAACTAATGAAAAACTGTTTTTT
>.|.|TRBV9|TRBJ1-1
CASSVASGNTEAFF
TGTGCCAGCAGCGTAGCTTCAGGGAACACTGAAGCTTTCTTT
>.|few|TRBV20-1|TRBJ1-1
CSASVRTNTEAFF
TGCAGTGCTAGTGTCCGGACAAACACTGAAGCTTTCTTT
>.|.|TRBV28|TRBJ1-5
CASTETIEVRPQHF
TGTGCCAGCACGGAGACTATCGAGGTGCGGCCCCAGCATTTT
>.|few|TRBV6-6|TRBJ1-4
CASSYGTRNEKLFF
TGTGCCAGCAGTTACGGGACAAGAAATGAAAAACTGTTTTTT
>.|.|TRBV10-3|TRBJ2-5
CAISGDLQETQYF
TGTGCCATCAGTGGGGACCTCCAAGAGACCCAGTACTTC
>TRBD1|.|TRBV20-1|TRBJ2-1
CSALDRGSYNEQFF
TGCAGTGCCCTCGACAGGGGCTCCTACAATGAGCAGTTCTTC
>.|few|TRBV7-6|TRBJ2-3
CASSLESFTDTQYF
TGTGCCAGCAGCTTAGAGTCTTTCACAGATACGCAGTATTTT
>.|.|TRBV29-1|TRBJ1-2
CSVAGVGGYTF
TGCAGCGTTGCGGGGGTTGGCGGCTACACCTTC
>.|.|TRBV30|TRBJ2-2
CAWSAGHSEELFF
TGTGCCTGGAGTGCAGGTCACAGTGAGGAGCTGTTTTTT
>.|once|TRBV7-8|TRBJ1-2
CASSSVRGGGYGYTF
TGTGCCAGCAGCTCAGTTCGCGGGGGAGGCTATGGCTACACCTTC
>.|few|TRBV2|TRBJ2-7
CASSEFIYEQYF
TGTGCCAGCAGTGAATTCATCTACGAGCAGTACTTC
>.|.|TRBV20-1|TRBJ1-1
CSARPHVAAEAFF
TGCAGTGCTAGACCACACGTTGCGGCTGAAGCTTTCTTT
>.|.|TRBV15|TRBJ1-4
CATSDGSSDEKLFF
TGTGCCACCAGCGACGGTAGTAGTGATGAAAAACTGTTTTTT
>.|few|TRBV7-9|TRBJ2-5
CASSFSPLEQYF
TGTGCCAGCAGCTTTAGCCCCCTGGAGCAGTACTTC
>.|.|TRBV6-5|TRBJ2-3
CASRTPGRLTDTRYF
TGTGCCAGCAGGACGCCGGGACGCCTCACAGATACGCGGTATTTT
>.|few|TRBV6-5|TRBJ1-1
CASSYSPIHRSTPPEAFF
TGTGCCAGCAGTTACTCGCCGATCCACCGGAGCACCCCCCCTGAAGCTTTCTTT
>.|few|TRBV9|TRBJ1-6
CASGGARGFANSPLHF
TGTGCCAGCGGGGGGGCCAGGGGATTCGCTAATTCACCCCTCCACTTT
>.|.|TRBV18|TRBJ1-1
CASSPPGRPTEAFF
TGTGCCAGCTCACCACCAGGACGGCCCACTGAAGCTTTCTTT
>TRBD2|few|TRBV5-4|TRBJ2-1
CASTIAGGLSYNEQFF
TGTGCCAGTACCATAGCGGGGGGCCTCTCCTACAATGAGCAGTTCTTC
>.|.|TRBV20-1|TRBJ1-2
CSARSGGTPRRNYGYTF
TGCAGTGCTAGAAGCGGCGGGACACCAAGGAGGAACTATGGCTACACCTTC